Below, 7 T cell receptor beta chains from the same sample are listed, as sequenced in a study of T-cell reconstitution after alpha-beta-depleted transplantation in children. Preparing the TCRbeta library involved the use of unique molecular identifiers. TCRdb used MiXCR to reprocess the PCR reads, holding one entry per CDR3 protein. The repertoire holds about 980,000 distinct CDR3 sequences, about 29% seen once, with roughly 28% in the top ten. The starting material was PBMCs, mostly from graft donor cells, obtained 360 days after TCRalphabeta/CD19-depleted stem cell transplant. The receptors derive from a boy younger than two who had a stem cell transplant for SCID, so the T cells may come from the graft donor.

This clonotype came up once. The chain carries TRBV28 and TRBJ1-2; TRBD1 matches 9 bases. CDR3 size: 17 residues. The V segment lost 4 bases and the J segment 4 bases; nucleotides outside the gene matches: 13. Per germline, CDR1 MDHEN and CDR2 SYDVKM. CDR3 sequence reads: CASSSTGGTVEGYGYTF. The CDR3 DNA follows: TGTGCCAGCAGTTCCACAGGGGGCACGGTTGAGGGCTATGGCTACACCTTC.

The chain has TRBV28 and TRBJ1-3; 9 nucleotides match TRBD1. Trimming at V came to 6 bases and at J to 7 bases, leaving 13 bases not matched to a gene. CDR3 length: 16 residues. The germline V gene encodes CDR1 MDHEN and CDR2 SYDVKM. CDR3 DNA: TGTGCCAGCAGCCCGGGACAGGGTGGCCCCGGCAACACCATATATTTT. Translated, it gives CASSPGQGGPGNTIYF.

This rearrangement joins TRBV30 to TRBJ2-5, with D tentatively TRBD1 (6 bases). With 3 bases removed from V and 0 bases from J, the gap between germline ends came to 17 bases. The CDR3 extends over 16 amino acids. Germline lookup yields CDR1 GTSNPN and CDR2 SVGIG (reference sequence). This CDR3 is CAWSNLQGEYQETQYF. The CDR3, as DNA: TGTGCCTGGAGCAATCTACAGGGAGAATACCAAGAGACCCAGTACTTC. Full variable domain (outside the CDR3, taken from reference TRBV30 and TRBJ2-5): SQTIHQWPATLVQPVGSPLSLECTVEGTSNPNLYWYRQAAGRGLQLLFYSVGIGQISSEVPQNLSASRPQDRQFILSSKKLLLSDSGFYLCAWSNLQGEYQETQYFGPGTRLLVL.

This clonotype was observed a few times. This chain joins TRBV28 and TRBJ2-1; no firm D call. CDR1 and CDR2 (germline): MDHEN, SYDVKM. Trimming pared 3 bases from V and 10 bases from J, leaving 13 bases between. The CDR3 loop spans 13 amino acids. CDR3 protein: CASSFRLSDEQFF. The CDR3 nucleotides read TGTGCCAGCAGTTTTCGGTTAAGCGACGAGCAGTTCTTC.

The J gene is TRBJ1-1, the V gene TRBV7-2; D gene unclear. Trimming pared 2 bases from V and 10 bases from J, leaving 11 bases between. CDR3 length equals 12 residues. Germline-derived CDR1 and CDR2 are SGHTA and FQGNSA. The CDR3 sequence is CASSLRLFAAFF. The CDR3 DNA sequence: TGTGCCAGCAGCTTAAGACTCTTCGCAGCTTTCTTT. Together with reference TRBV7-2 and TRBJ1-1, the CDR3 gives the full variable domain: GAGVSQSPSNKVTEKGKDVELRCDPISGHTALYWYRQSLGQGLEFLIYFQGNSAPDKSGLPSDRFSAERTGGSVSTLTIQRTQQEDSAVYLCASSLRLFAAFFGQGTRLTVV.

Ten or more counts support this clonotype. The chain combines TRBV6-2 or TRBV6-3 with TRBJ2-1, with no clear D. Trimming took off 2 bases at V and 6 bases at J, with 20 bases between the two ends. The length of the CDR3 is 17 residues. Germline assignment: CDR1 MNHEY and CDR2 SVGEGT. DNA of the CDR3: TGTGCCAGCAGTTACCCCCTGGTGGCACCTGGGGTCAATGAGCAGTTCTTC. Encoded protein: CASSYPLVAPGVNEQFF.

This chain uses TRBV7-2 with TRBJ1-5; D not certain. From germline, CDR1 is SGHTA and CDR2 FQGNSA. Trimming left V 3 bases short and J 5 bases short, with 11 bases between. CDR3 size: 14 residues. CDR3 loop: CASSFGNSYQPQHF. The CDR3 DNA is TGTGCCAGCAGCTTCGGGAACAGCTATCAGCCCCAGCATTTT.